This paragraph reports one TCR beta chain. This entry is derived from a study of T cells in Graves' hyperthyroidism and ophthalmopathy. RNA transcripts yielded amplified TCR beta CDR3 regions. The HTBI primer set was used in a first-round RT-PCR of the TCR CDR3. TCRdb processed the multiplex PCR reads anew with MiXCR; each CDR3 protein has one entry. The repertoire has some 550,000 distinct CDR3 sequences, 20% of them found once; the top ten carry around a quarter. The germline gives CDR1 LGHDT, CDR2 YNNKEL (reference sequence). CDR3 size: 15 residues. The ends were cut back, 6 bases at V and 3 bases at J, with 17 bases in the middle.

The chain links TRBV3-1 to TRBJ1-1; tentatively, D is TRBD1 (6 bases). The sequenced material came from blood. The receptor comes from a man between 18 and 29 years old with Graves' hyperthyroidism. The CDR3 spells CASSITDSWDTEAFF. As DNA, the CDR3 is TGTGCCAGCAGTATAACGGACAGTTGGGACACTGAAGCTTTCTTT.